The next 24 T cell receptor beta chains were all read from a single sample in a study of T cells in Graves' hyperthyroidism and ophthalmopathy. It was RNA transcripts that yielded the amplified TCR beta CDR3 regions. An initial round of RT-PCR targeting the TCR CDR3 relied on the HTBI primer set. A single record per CDR3 protein comes from TCRdb applying MiXCR to the multiplex PCR reads. The sample has about 350,000 distinct CDR3 sequences, approximately 19% seen once. The sample comprised blood. The receptors stem from a woman between 18 and 29 years old with Graves' hyperthyroidism.

In its sample, this clonotype was seen many times. This CDR3 is CASSLRRQMNGYTF. CDR3 nucleotides: TGTGCCAGCAGCTTAAGACGACAGATGAATGGCTACACCTTC. The V gene is TRBV7-9, the J gene TRBJ1-2, with D tentatively TRBD1 (5 bases). This CDR3 is built from 14 residues. V lost 2 bases, J lost 6 bases, and 13 bases lay in between. Per the germline V gene, CDR1 is SEHNR and CDR2 is FQNEAQ (reference sequence).

This clonotype was detected many times. J is TRBJ2-7 and V is TRBV6-2 or TRBV6-3; D possibly matches TRBD1 or TRBD2 (6 bases each). Germline CDR1 reads MNHEY; CDR2 reads SVGEGT. The CDR3 consists of 14 residues. Trimming pared 5 bases from V and 6 bases from J, leaving 17 bases between. The DNA for the CDR3 is TGTGCCAGCAGTGAACCTGACAGGAGGGCCGAGCAGTACTTC. Its translation is CASSEPDRRAEQYF.

There are many counts of this clonotype. The chain links TRBV3-1 to TRBJ1-5; possible D gene TRBD1, 5 bases. The CDR3 extends over 15 amino acids. Trimming shortened V by 6 bases and J by 3 bases, and 15 bases separated the two germline ends. Germline CDR1 LGHDT, CDR2 YNNKEL (reference sequence). The CDR3 protein is CASSQTAGINQPQHF. CDR3 nucleotide sequence: TGTGCCAGCAGTCAAACGGCAGGGATCAATCAGCCCCAGCATTTT.

A word on this clonotype: A much larger clone is a single base away; this may be a read error. The rearrangement joins TRBV4-2 to TRBJ1-1, with D possibly TRBD1 on 5 matching bases. The length of the CDR3 is 13 residues. The V gene's germline CDR1 is LGHNA and CDR2 YNFKEQ. The CDR3 spells CASCQDSAGLVFF. As DNA, the CDR3 is TGTGCCAGCTGCCAAGATAGTGCAGGGTTGGTTTTCTTT.

This clonotype was detected many times. CDR3 in DNA: TGTGCCTGGAGTCTAACAGGAACTACCTACGAGCAGTACTTC. Encoded protein: CAWSLTGTTYEQYF. The genes are TRBV30 and TRBJ2-7; D possibly corresponds to TRBD1 (5 bases). Trimming removed 2 bases at V and 2 bases at J, with 13 bases between. The CDR3 is made up of 14 amino acids. CDR1 and CDR2 (germline): GTSNPN, SVGIG (reference sequence).

This clonotype was detected a few times. In DNA form, the CDR3 reads TGTGCCAGCTCGGAAGGGACAGGAGGGGTAGGCAATCAGCCCCAGCATTTT. The encoded protein is CASSEGTGGVGNQPQHF. The chain uses TRBV18 and TRBJ1-5, with 8 positions matching TRBD1. The trim removed 6 bases at V and 2 bases at J, leaving 12 bases unmatched. There are 17 residues in the CDR3. In germline, CDR1 is KGHSH, CDR2 LQKENI.

This clonotype was detected ten times or more. CDR3 DNA: TGTGCCAGCAGCCCAGAACACACTGAAGCTTTCTTT. Translating it yields CASSPEHTEAFF. This rearrangement joins TRBV11-2 to TRBJ1-1; D gene unclear. The germline V gene has CDR1 SGHAT and CDR2 FQNNGV. The CDR3 totals 12 residues. V was cut by 5 bases and J by 3 bases, with 7 bases left in between.

Many counts were recorded for this clonotype. The chain has TRBV12-3 or TRBV12-4 and TRBJ1-3; D is undetermined. The CDR3 loop spans 14 amino acids. V was pared by 2 bases and J by 0 bases, with 5 bases between. In DNA, the CDR3 is TGTGCCAGCAGTTTACTGTACTCTGGAAACACCATATATTTT. It is translated as CASSLLYSGNTIYF.

This clonotype was observed many times. The rearrangement links TRBV28 to TRBJ2-7, with TRBD1 matching 10 bases. The CDR3 is 14 amino acids. The V segment lost 5 bases and the J segment 5 bases; nucleotides outside the gene matches: 6. Germline loops: CDR1 MDHEN, CDR2 SYDVKM. The CDR3 sequence is CASSRGTGAHEQYF. CDR3 nucleotides: TGTGCCAGCAGTCGTGGGACAGGGGCCCACGAGCAGTACTTC.

This clonotype was detected many times. The rearrangement uses TRBV7-9 and TRBJ2-5; D call uncertain. CDR1 is SEHNR, CDR2 FQNEAQ, per germline (reference sequence). The CDR3 runs 16 residues. Trimming shortened V by 1 base and J by 2 bases, and 14 bases separated the two germline ends. CDR3: CASSLVSTPGQETQYF. Written as DNA, the CDR3 is TGTGCCAGCAGCTTAGTTTCGACTCCCGGGCAAGAGACCCAGTACTTC. The full variable domain, rest sourced from reference TRBV7-9 and TRBJ2-5, is DTGVSQNPRHKITKRGQNVTFRCDPISEHNRLYWYRQTLGQGPEFLTYFQNEAQLEKSRLLSDRFSAERPKGSFSTLEIQRTEQGDSAMYLCASSLVSTPGQETQYFGPGTRLLVL.

The V call is TRBV24-1, the J call TRBJ2-3; the D call may be TRBD1 or TRBD2 (6 bases each). The germline V and J ends were trimmed by 1 base and 1 base, with 14 bases remaining between them. Germline V CDR1 and CDR2: KGHDR, SFDVKD. The CDR3 extends over 17 amino acids. CDR3 nucleotides: TGTGCCACCAGTGATTTAGGGGGAGGTAGGGGCACAGATACGCAGTATTTT. This sequence encodes CATSDLGGGRGTDTQYF.

The chain uses TRBV5-1 and TRBJ2-3, with D maybe TRBD1 (6 bases). CDR1 SGHRS and CDR2 YFSETQ come from the germline V gene. V lost 0 bases, J lost 4 bases, and 9 bases lay in between. The CDR3 spans 14 residues. Here the CDR3 reads CASSLGGPSDTQYF. CDR3 coding DNA: TGCGCCAGCAGCTTGGGGGGGCCTTCAGATACGCAGTATTTT.

Here the CDR3 DNA reads TGTGCCACCAGTGGGACTAGGAACACCGGGGAGCTGTTTTTT. This sequence encodes CATSGTRNTGELFF. The chain combines TRBV24-1 with TRBJ2-2; 7 bases match TRBD2. Germline V lookup: CDR1 KGHDR, CDR2 SFDVKD. The CDR3 is made up of 14 amino acids. V was pared by 5 bases and J by 1 base, with 0 bases of the junction left unmatched.

This clonotype was recorded at least ten times. The chain links TRBV20-1 to TRBJ2-7, with 10 bases lining up with TRBD1. J lost 4 bases, V lost 5 bases, and 8 bases had no gene match. Germline CDR1 DFQATT, CDR2 SNEGSKA (reference sequence). The CDR3 loop spans 14 amino acids. The CDR3 DNA reads as TGCAGTGCTTTCCGGGACAGGGGATTATACGAGCAGTACTTC. It specifies CSAFRDRGLYEQYF.

This clonotype was counted between two and nine times. The chain links TRBV6-1 to TRBJ2-5; 7 bases are a match to TRBD2. Trimming took 5 bases from V and 3 from J; bases not matched to a gene: 12. Germline CDR1 is MNHNS and CDR2 is SASEGT. There are 16 residues in the CDR3. CDR3 nucleotide sequence: TGTGCCAGCAGTACCTACGGCGGGGGTACTAAAGAGACCCAGTACTTC. This sequence encodes CASSTYGGGTKETQYF.

This chain connects TRBV6-2 or TRBV6-3 to TRBJ2-5; D not resolved. This CDR3 is 13 amino acids long. V gave up 3 bases and J gave up 5 bases, with 10 bases separating them. Germline-derived CDR1 and CDR2 are MNHEY and SVGEGT. CDR3 DNA: TGTGCCAGCAGTTATCCAGTCCAGGAGACCCAGTACTTC. This sequence encodes CASSYPVQETQYF.

Many counts were recorded for this clonotype. This chain connects TRBV28 to TRBJ2-7; the match to TRBD2 covers 8 bases. The CDR3 consists of 15 residues. The germline V gene has CDR1 MDHEN and CDR2 SYDVKM. The V segment lost 6 bases and the J segment 4 bases; nucleotides outside the gene matches: 11. The CDR3 reads CASRPQGRGGYEQYF. Written as DNA, the CDR3 is TGTGCCAGCAGGCCTCAGGGACGGGGGGGATACGAGCAGTACTTC.

Many counts were recorded for this clonotype. The V call is TRBV15, the J call TRBJ1-5; D remains ambiguous. CDR1 and CDR2 from the germline V gene are LNHNV and YYDKDF (reference sequence). Trimming removed 1 base at V and 2 bases at J, with 12 bases between. The CDR3 has 16 residues. The CDR3 region has the DNA TGTGCCACCAGCAGAGGGTCCGGGAGACGCAATCAGCCCCAGCATTTT. As protein: CATSRGSGRRNQPQHF. The variable domain in full, completed from reference TRBV15 and TRBJ1-5, reads DAMVIQNPRYQVTQFGKPVTLSCSQTLNHNVMYWYQQKSSQAPKLLFHYYDKDFNNEADTPDNFQSRRPNTSFCFLDIRSPGLGDTAMYLCATSRGSGRRNQPQHFGDGTRLSIL.

Of note for this clonotype: Since a much larger clone is just one base distant, this may be a read error. The V gene is TRBV5-4, the J gene TRBJ2-5; D unclear. The V gene's germline CDR1 is SGHNT and CDR2 YYREEE (reference sequence). The CDR3 consists of 13 residues. The CDR3, as DNA: TGTGCCAGCAGCTTTGTGGACCAAGAGTCCCAGTACTTC. Its translation: CASSFVDQESQYF.

This clonotype came up many times. A read error may account for a junction end that differs from germline. V is TRBV6-1 and J is TRBJ2-2; D not resolved. Germline loops: CDR1 MNHNS, CDR2 SASEGT. This CDR3 contains 14 residues. The CDR3 sequence: CAGSTALNTGELFF. CDR3 in DNA: TGTGCCGGCAGCACCGCTTTGAACACCGGGGAGCTGTTTTTT.

With regard to this clonotype: A much larger clone differs from this one at a single base, so this may be a read error. V and J are TRBV2 and TRBJ1-1, with D possibly matching TRBD1 (5 bases). Germline V gene data show CDR1 as SNHLY and CDR2 as FYNNEI. The CDR3 consists of 14 residues. CDR3 loop: CASSEQGPNTEACF. CDR3 in DNA: TGTGCCAGCAGTGAGCAGGGTCCGAACACTGAAGCTTGCTTT.

This clonotype occurred many times. CDR3 sequence (DNA): TGTGCCAGCAGTGAACTGGGTATGGACACTGAAGCTTTCTTT. The encoded protein is CASSELGMDTEAFF. This chain joins TRBV6-1 and TRBJ1-1; D call uncertain. V shed 2 bases and J shed 3 bases, with 10 bases lying between them. The CDR3 has 14 amino acids. Germline V gives CDR1 MNHNS, CDR2 SASEGT.

The sample holds many counts of this clonotype. V and J are TRBV6-2 or TRBV6-3 and TRBJ1-2, with D possibly being TRBD1 (6 bases). The CDR3 runs 12 residues. Germline CDR1 is MNHEY and CDR2 is SVGEGT. V dropped 5 bases and J dropped 6 bases, with 10 bases sitting between them. The CDR3 reads CASSRQVHGYTF. The CDR3 DNA is TGTGCCAGCAGTAGACAGGTGCATGGCTACACCTTC.

Regarding this clonotype: Because it lacks the conserved phenylalanine or tryptophan at the end, this CDR3 is likely a read error. No DNA is shown, since the ends of the CDR3 on it are uncertain; the CDR3 is the one TCRdb lists. V and J are TRBV4-1 and TRBJ1-1. Both ends counted, the CDR3 spans 15 residues. Germline V lookup: CDR1 MGHRA, CDR2 YSYEKL. The CDR3 sequence: CASSRGERENTEACL.